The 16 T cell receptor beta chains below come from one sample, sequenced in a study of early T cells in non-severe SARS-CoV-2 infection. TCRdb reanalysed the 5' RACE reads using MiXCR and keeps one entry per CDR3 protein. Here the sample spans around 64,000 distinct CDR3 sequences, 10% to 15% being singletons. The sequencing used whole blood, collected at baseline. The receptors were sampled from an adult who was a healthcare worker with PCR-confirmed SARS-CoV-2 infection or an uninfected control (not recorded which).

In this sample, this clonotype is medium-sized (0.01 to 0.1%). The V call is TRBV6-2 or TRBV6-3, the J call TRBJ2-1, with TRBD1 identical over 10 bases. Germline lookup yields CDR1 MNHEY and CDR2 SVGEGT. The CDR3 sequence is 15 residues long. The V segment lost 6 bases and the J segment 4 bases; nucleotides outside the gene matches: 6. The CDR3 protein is CASSPGQGDYNEQFF. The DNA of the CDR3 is TGTGCCAGCAGCCCCGGACAGGGGGATTACAATGAGCAGTTCTTC.

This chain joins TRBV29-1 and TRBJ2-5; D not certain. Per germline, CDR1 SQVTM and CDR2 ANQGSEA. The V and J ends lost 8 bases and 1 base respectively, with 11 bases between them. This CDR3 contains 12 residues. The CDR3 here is CSSRRTQETQYF. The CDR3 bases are TGCAGCTCCCGACGGACCCAAGAGACCCAGTACTTC.

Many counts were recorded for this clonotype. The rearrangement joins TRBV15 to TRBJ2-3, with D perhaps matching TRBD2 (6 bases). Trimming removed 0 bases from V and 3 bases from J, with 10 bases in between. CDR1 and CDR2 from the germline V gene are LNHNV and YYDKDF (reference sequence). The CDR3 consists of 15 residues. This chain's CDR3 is CATSRDTLATDTQYF. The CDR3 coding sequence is TGTGCCACCAGCAGAGATACACTAGCAACAGATACGCAGTATTTT.

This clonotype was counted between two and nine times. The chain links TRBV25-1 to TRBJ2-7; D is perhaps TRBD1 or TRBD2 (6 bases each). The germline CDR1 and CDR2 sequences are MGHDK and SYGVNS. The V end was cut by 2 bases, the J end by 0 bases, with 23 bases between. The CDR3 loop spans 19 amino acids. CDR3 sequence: CASSELSGEEGEDSYEQYF. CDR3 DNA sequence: TGTGCCAGCAGTGAACTGTCAGGGGAAGAAGGGGAGGACTCCTACGAGCAGTACTTC.

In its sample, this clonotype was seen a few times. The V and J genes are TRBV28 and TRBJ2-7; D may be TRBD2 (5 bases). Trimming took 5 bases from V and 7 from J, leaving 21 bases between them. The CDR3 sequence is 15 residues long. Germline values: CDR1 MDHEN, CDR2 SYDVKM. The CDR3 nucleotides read TGTGCCAGCAGTACCGCAGTCACTGGAGGTTATGAGCAGTACTTC. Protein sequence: CASSTAVTGGYEQYF.

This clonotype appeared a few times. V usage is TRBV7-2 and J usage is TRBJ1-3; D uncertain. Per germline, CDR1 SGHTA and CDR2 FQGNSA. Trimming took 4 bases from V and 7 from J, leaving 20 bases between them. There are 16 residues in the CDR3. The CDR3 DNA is TGTGCCAGCAGCTCCGCCGGCCCTAGGGCCGTCAACACCATATATTTT. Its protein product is CASSSAGPRAVNTIYF.

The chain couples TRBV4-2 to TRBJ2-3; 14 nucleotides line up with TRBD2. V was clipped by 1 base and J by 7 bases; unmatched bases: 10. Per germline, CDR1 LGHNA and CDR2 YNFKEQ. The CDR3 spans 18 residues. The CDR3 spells CASSQVTTSGGALNTQYF. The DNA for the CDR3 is TGTGCCAGCAGCCAAGTAACGACTAGCGGGGGGGCCCTGAATACGCAGTATTTT.

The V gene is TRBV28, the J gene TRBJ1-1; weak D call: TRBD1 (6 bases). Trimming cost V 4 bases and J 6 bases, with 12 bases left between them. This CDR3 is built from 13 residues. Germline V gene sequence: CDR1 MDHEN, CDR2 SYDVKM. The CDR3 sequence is CASSSLRGAEAFF. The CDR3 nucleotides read TGTGCCAGCAGTTCTCTCAGGGGCGCTGAAGCTTTCTTT.

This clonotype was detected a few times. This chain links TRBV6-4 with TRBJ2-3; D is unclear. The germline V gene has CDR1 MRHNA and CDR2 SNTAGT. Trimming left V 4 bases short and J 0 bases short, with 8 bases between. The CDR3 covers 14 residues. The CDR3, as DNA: TGTGCCAGCAGTGGTGACGACAGCACAGATACGCAGTATTTT. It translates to CASSGDDSTDTQYF.

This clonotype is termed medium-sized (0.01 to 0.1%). CDR3: CATSDFTDTQYF. DNA of the CDR3: TGTGCCACCAGTGATTTCACAGATACGCAGTATTTT. The V and J genes are TRBV24-1 and TRBJ2-3; D gene ambiguous. Germline V gene data show CDR1 as KGHDR and CDR2 as SFDVKD. V dropped 1 base and J dropped 2 bases, with 0 bases sitting between them. There are 12 residues in the CDR3.

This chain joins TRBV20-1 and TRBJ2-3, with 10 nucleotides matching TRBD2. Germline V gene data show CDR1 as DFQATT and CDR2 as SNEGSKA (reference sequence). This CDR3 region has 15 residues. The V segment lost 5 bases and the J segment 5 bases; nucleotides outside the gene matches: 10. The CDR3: CSASRSSGGQDTQYF. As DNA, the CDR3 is TGCAGTGCTTCCAGGTCTAGCGGGGGTCAAGATACGCAGTATTTT.

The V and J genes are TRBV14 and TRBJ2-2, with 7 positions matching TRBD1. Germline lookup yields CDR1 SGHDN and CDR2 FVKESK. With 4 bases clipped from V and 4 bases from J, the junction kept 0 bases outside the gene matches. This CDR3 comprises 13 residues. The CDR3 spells CASSRDSTGELFF. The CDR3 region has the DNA TGTGCCAGCAGCCGGGACAGCACCGGGGAGCTGTTTTTT.

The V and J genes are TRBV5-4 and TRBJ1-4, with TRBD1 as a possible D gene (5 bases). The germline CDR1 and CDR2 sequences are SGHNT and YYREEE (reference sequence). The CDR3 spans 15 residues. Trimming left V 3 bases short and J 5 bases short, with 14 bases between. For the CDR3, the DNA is TGTGCCAGCAGCTCCTCCGGGACGAAGAATGAAAAACTGTTTTTT. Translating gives CASSSSGTKNEKLFF. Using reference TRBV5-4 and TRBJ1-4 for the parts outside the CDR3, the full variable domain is ETGVTQSPTHLIKTRGQQVTLRCSSQSGHNTVSWYQQALGQGPQFIFQYYREEENGRGNFPPRFSGLQFPNYSSELNVNALELDDSALYLCASSSSGTKNEKLFFGSGTQLSVL.

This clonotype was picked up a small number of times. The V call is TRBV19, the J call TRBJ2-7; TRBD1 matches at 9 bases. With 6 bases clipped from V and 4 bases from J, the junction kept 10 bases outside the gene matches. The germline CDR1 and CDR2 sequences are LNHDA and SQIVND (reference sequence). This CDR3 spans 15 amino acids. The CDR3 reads CASSQHRGRIYEQYF. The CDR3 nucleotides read TGTGCCAGTAGCCAACACAGGGGGCGCATTTACGAGCAGTACTTC.

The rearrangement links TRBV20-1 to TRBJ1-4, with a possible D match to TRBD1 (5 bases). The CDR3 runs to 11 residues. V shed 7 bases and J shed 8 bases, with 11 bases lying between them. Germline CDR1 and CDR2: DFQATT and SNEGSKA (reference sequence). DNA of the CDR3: TGCAGTGTAGGGACCGGGGAAAAACTGTTTTTT. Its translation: CSVGTGEKLFF.

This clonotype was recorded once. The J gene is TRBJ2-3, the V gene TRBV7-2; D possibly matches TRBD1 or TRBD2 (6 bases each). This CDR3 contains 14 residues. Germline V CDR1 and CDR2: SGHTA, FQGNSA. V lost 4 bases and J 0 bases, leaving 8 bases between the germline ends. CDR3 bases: TGTGCCAGCAGCTGGGGGGCGAGCACAGATACGCAGTATTTT. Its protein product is CASSWGASTDTQYF.